This TCR beta chain was sequenced in a study of vaccination and CD4 T cells after COVID-19. Study summary: Cells were stimulated with overlapping spike peptides from SARS-CoV-2, HCoV-NL63, HCoV-OC43 and HCoV-229E. No peptide, an HIV-1 Nef pool, or a CEFX pool was what each control culture received.

Treatment here: approximately nine-day PBMC culture with coronavirus spike peptide pools or control peptides (ViraFEST assay). ViraFEST expanded antigen-specific T cells with peptide pools, then sequenced TCRs. Wells contained 2 million or so PBMCs each, and these were cultured with about 10 IU/ml IL-2 and about 10 ug/ml peptide pools. As to this clonotype: Its antigen is not known.

Cultured CD4+ T-cell DNA underwent Oncomine TCR Beta short-read sequencing. TCRdb re-called the PCR reads through MiXCR, storing one row per CDR3 protein. The sample carries fewer than 15,000 distinct CDR3 sequences, roughly three fifths recorded once. J was trimmed by 7 bases and V by 0 bases; bases with no gene match: 3. The CDR3 runs 14 residues. The germline CDR1 and CDR2 sequences are DFQATT and SNEGSKA (reference sequence). Sequencing was performed on cultured CD4+ T cells from blood, taken after SARS-CoV-2 vaccination. This chain connects TRBV20-1 to TRBJ1-6, with 7 bases aligning to TRBD1. The TCR comes from a human donor with COVID-19. The CDR3 is CSARDGGGNSPLHF. CDR3 nucleotides: TGCAGTGCTAGAGATGGAGGGGGCAATTCACCCCTCCACTTT.